This T cell receptor beta chain was identified in a study of technical replicates of blood from a handful of donors. This clone was observed a single time. TCRdb's table, derived via immunoSEQ multiplex PCR, lists solely in-frame clones and lacks some. Among roughly 100,000 clones listed, approximately 95% were seen once. CDR3 length equals 14 residues. V lost 1 base and J lost 1; bases outside the gene matches: 0. Germline CDR1 is SGDLS and CDR2 is YYNGEE. This TCR was sampled from a human donor in good health. Sequencing was carried out using T cells isolated from PBMCs. This chain joins TRBV9 and TRBJ2-7; 9 bases match TRBD2. CDR3 protein: CASSVLAGSYEQYF. CDR3 DNA sequence: TGTGCCAGCAGCGTACTAGCGGGGTCCTACGAGCAGTACTTC.